This T cell receptor beta chain originates from a study of Ad26.COV2.S vaccination and SARS-CoV-2 variants. Study results and caveats: Responses of T cells in total may have been underestimated by the TCR breadth and depth analyses.

Germline V CDR1 and CDR2: SNHLY, FYNNEI. The CDR3 has 16 amino acids. V dropped 1 base and J dropped 6 bases, with 16 bases sitting between them. A note on this clone: The antigen is not known.

Libraries were prepared by immunoSEQ multiplex PCR; TCRdb keeps only in-frame clonotypes and omits some of them. The profile covers about 350,000 clones, with about 91% appearing a single time and about 3.9% taken by the ten largest. Sequences were derived from peripheral blood, sampled after recovery from COVID-19. The genes are TRBV2 and TRBJ1-5; a weak D match, TRBD1 (5 bases). The TCR was taken from a human donor who had recovered from COVID-19. Here the CDR3 reads CASSEVRREPGQPQHF. The DNA of the CDR3 is TGTGCCAGCAGTGAAGTGCGCAGGGAGCCCGGTCAGCCCCAGCATTTT.